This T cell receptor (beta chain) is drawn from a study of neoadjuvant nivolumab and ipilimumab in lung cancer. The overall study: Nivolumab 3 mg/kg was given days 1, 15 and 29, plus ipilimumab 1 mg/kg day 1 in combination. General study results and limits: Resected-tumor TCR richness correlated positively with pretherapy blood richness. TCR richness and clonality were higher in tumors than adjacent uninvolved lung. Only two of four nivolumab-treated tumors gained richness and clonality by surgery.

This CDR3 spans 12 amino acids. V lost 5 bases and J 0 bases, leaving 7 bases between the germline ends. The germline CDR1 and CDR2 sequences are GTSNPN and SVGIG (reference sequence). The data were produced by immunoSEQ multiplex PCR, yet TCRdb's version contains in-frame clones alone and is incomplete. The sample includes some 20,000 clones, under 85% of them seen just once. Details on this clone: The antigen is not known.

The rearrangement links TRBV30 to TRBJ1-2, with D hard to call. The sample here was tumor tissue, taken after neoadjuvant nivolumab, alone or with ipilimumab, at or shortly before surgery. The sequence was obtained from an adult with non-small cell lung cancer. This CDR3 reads CAWRASNYGYTF. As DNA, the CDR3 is TGTGCCTGGCGTGCCTCTAACTATGGCTACACCTTC.